Each of the 9 T cell receptor beta chains below was sequenced from the same sample in a study of prognosis after radiotherapy for stage I lung cancer. Two-round multiplex PCR amplified TCR beta CDR3 from genomic DNA. The first round of PCR was done with primers that matched each TRBV and TRBJ gene. TCRdb reprocessed the multiplex PCR reads with MiXCR, giving one entry per CDR3 protein. The sample consists of some 14,000 distinct CDR3 sequences, 25% to 30% of them appearing once. The sample was PBMCs, taken before or after stereotactic body radiation therapy (not recorded which). The receptors were gathered from a donor aged 50 or older with non-small cell lung cancer.

This clonotype showed up many times. The chain employs TRBV7-9 and TRBJ1-5; unclear D gene. Germline CDR1 is SEHNR and CDR2 is FQNEAQ (reference sequence). Trimming took 1 base from V and 1 from J, leaving 5 bases between them. The CDR3 length is 14 residues. CDR3 protein: CASSLDDSNQPQHF. The CDR3 DNA is TGTGCCAGCAGCTTAGATGACAGCAATCAGCCCCAGCATTTT.

In its sample, this clonotype was seen many times. The chain couples TRBV4-1 to TRBJ1-6, with TRBD1 as a possible D gene (5 bases). The germline V gene has CDR1 MGHRA and CDR2 YSYEKL. The CDR3 contains 17 residues. With 1 base removed from V and 0 bases from J, the gap between germline ends came to 10 bases. CDR3 region: CASSQGRGSSYNSPLHF. The CDR3 nucleotides read TGCGCCAGCAGCCAAGGGAGGGGAAGCTCCTATAATTCACCCCTCCACTTT.

Within the sample, this clonotype is medium-sized. This chain joins TRBV12-3 or TRBV12-4 and TRBJ2-7; D remains unclear. Deletions cut 3 bases from V and 6 bases from J, with 12 bases between. The length of the CDR3 is 13 residues. DNA of the CDR3: TGTGCCAGCAGTTTTGTGCTAAGCGCCGAGCAGTACTTC. This gives the protein CASSFVLSAEQYF.

Many counts were recorded for this clonotype. The chain links TRBV3-1 to TRBJ1-2, with D maybe TRBD1 (5 bases). CDR1 LGHDT and CDR2 YNNKEL come from the germline V gene (reference sequence). Trimming removed 6 bases at V and 0 bases at J, with 11 bases between. CDR3 length equals 14 residues. CDR3 protein: CASRRGTSNYGYTF. The CDR3 DNA reads TGTGCCAGCAGGCGAGGGACCTCTAACTATGGCTACACCTTC.

CDR3 sequence: CASRQDTYEQYF. The DNA for the CDR3 is TGTGCCAGCAGACAGGACACCTACGAGCAGTACTTC. V is TRBV6-1 and J is TRBJ2-7; weak D call: TRBD1 (5 bases). This CDR3 is built from 12 residues. Germline loops: CDR1 MNHNS, CDR2 SASEGT. Trimming cost V 6 bases and J 2 bases, with 8 bases left between them.

This clonotype is termed large. This chain connects TRBV20-1 to TRBJ2-3, with D uncertain. Germline V gene data show CDR1 as DFQATT and CDR2 as SNEGSKA (reference sequence). V lost 3 bases and J lost 2, with 9 bases in between. The CDR3 spans 13 residues. The CDR3 is CSASWVFTDTQYF. The CDR3 DNA reads as TGCAGTGCTAGTTGGGTTTTCACAGATACGCAGTATTTT.

By share of the sample, this clonotype is medium-sized (0.01 to 0.1%). This chain connects TRBV11-2 to TRBJ2-2; 10 bases map to TRBD2. The CDR3 sequence is 14 residues long. Germline V gene sequence: CDR1 SGHAT, CDR2 FQNNGV. V shed 2 bases and J 6 bases; nucleotides not matched to a gene: 0. CDR3 in amino acids: CASSLLAGAGELFF. In DNA, the CDR3 is TGTGCCAGCAGCTTACTAGCGGGGGCCGGGGAGCTGTTTTTT. Complete variable domain (other parts from reference TRBV11-2 and TRBJ2-2): EAGVAQSPRYKIIEKRQSVAFWCNPISGHATLYWYQQILGQGPKLLIQFQNNGVVDDSQLPKDRFSAERLKGVDSTLKIQPAKLEDSAVYLCASSLLAGAGELFFGEGSRLTVL.

Of note for this clonotype: A far bigger clonotype differs at one base, so this is likely a read error. The chain carries TRBV6-8 and TRBJ2-7; D tentatively reads TRBD1 or TRBD2 (6 bases each). This CDR3 is built from 17 residues. The V gene's germline CDR1 is MNHGY and CDR2 SAAAGT. CDR3: CASSYFRRGATNYEHYF. The CDR3 DNA is TGTGCCAGCAGTTACTTCCGAAGGGGGGCGACAAACTACGAGCATTACTTC.

In the case of this clonotype: This likely reflects a read error, since a far larger clone is one base away. DNA for the CDR3: TGTGCCAGCAGTGAAGGGGTAGCGGGAGGGACGCTCCAAGAGACCCAGTACTTC. This translates into CASSEGVAGGTLQETQYF. The rearrangement links TRBV6-4 to TRBJ2-5, with 11 bases fitting TRBD2. There are 18 residues in the CDR3. Germline V lookup: CDR1 MRHNA, CDR2 SNTAGT. Trimming took 3 bases from V and 1 from J; bases not matched to a gene: 10.